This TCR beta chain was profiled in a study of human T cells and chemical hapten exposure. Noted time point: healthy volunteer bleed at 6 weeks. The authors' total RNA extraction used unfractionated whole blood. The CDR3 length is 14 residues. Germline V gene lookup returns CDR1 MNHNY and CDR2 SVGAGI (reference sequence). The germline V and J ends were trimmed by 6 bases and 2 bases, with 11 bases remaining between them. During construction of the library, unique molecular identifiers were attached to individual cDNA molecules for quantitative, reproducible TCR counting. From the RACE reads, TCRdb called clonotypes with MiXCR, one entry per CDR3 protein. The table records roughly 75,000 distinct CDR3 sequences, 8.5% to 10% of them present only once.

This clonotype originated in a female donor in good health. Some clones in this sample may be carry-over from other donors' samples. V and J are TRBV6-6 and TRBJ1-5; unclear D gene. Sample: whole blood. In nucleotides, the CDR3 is TGTGCCAGCAGATTAGAAACGCGCAATCAGCCCCAGCATTTT. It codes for CASRLETRNQPQHF.